This T cell receptor beta chain stems from a study of cytomegalovirus exposure and HLA in healthy donors. This CDR3 contains 15 residues. Per germline, CDR1 SGHDN and CDR2 FVKESK. Trimming stripped 2 bases from V and 1 base from J, with 11 bases between. Amplification used 60 Vbeta primers and 13 Jbeta primers. Produced via immunoSEQ multiplex PCR; TCRdb's table is partial and in-frame only. Among 60,000 to 80,000 clones listed, more than 75% were seen once. The sequence came from a girl aged 5-17 years in good health and CMV-seropositive. The V gene is TRBV14, the J gene TRBJ1-1; D unresolved. Sequencing was done on a sample of PBMCs. CDR3 residues: CASSQTGAANTEAFF. CDR3 in DNA: TGTGCCAGCAGCCAAACGGGTGCTGCGAACACTGAAGCTTTCTTT.